The clone carrying this T cell receptor (gamma chain) rates as medium-sized. TCRdb repeated clone calling on the multiplex PCR reads with CATT. The sample carries 25,000 to 30,000 gamma-chain clones, under 3% recorded once. This record comes from a study of γδ T cells in repeated Plasmodium falciparum infection. The sequenced sample consisted of gamma-delta T cells from blood. This clonotype was sampled from a pool of human donors (malaria-infected and uninfected, not separated).

CDR3 sequence (DNA): TGTGCCTTGTGGGAGGTTAGATTGGGCAAAAAAATCAAGGTATTT. Amino acid sequence: CALWEVRLGKKIKVF. The V gene is TRGV9, the J gene TRGJP. In germline, CDR1 is GITISATS, CDR2 ISYDGTV (reference sequence). J was trimmed by 10 bases and V by 1 base; bases with no gene match: 4. The CDR3 is 15 residues long.